Listed below are T cell receptor beta chains from one sample, sequenced in a study of cytomegalovirus exposure and HLA in healthy donors. TCRdb's copy holds only in-frame clones and misses some; the assay was immunoSEQ multiplex PCR. The sample holds about 140,000 clones, 82% seen once. The sequenced sample was PBMCs. All receptors come from a male donor in good health and CMV-seronegative. Each CDR3 is given with its conserved first and last residue. Each record gives: J gene, V gene, CDR3 protein.

TRBJ1-5 TRBV7-9 CASSSSTYSNQPQHF
TRBJ2-5 TRBV30 CALRARGFGETQYF
TRBJ1-5 TRBV7-3 CASSLGGIGQPQHF
TRBJ2-5 TRBV7-2 CASRVTSGSVETQYF
TRBJ2-7 TRBV19 CASSIAAGLESSYEQYF
TRBJ2-5 TRBV6-5 CASSPPGIETQYF
TRBJ2-7 TRBV18 CASSPTGLYEQYF
TRBJ2-5 TRBV21-1 CARSMLVGGGEKETQYF
TRBJ2-2 TRBV6-1 CASSEVVGASTGELFF
TRBJ2-3 TRBV11-1 CASSYQTSGRAKDTQYF
TRBJ1-5 TRBV7-2 CASSLTGNQPQHF
TRBJ1-1 TRBV7-9 CASADRGMGEAFF
- TRBV29-1 CSVDDRDEQYF
TRBJ2-1 TRBV4-3 CASSQGVLEGVGNEQFF
TRBJ2-4 TRBV29-1 CSVGGVTKNIQYF
TRBJ2-3 TRBV19 CASSIFAGSTDTQYF
TRBJ2-5 TRBV2 CASWGQRLNQETQYF
TRBJ2-3 TRBV19 CASSIGRDPDTQYF
TRBJ1-1 TRBV5-4 CASIGTGTEAFF
TRBJ2-5 TRBV9 CASSEGGGTSGTLRQETQYF
TRBJ2-1 TRBV19 CASSRGLAGGTNEQFF
TRBJ1-2 TRBV11-1 CASSLVAGNYGYTF
TRBJ2-1 TRBV7-3 CASSLVGTGPEQFF
TRBJ2-7 TRBV30 CAWAFGQGISYEQYF
TRBJ2-3 TRBV4-2 CASSQTTSGRLYTQYF
TRBJ1-3 TRBV4-1 CASSLMPGGGSGNTIYF
TRBJ2-3 TRBV9 CASSVGVGTSGIGTDTQYF
TRBJ2-1 TRBV5-1 CASSPGTTYYNEQFF
TRBJ1-5 TRBV5-4 CASSLGGRISGPQHF
TRBJ2-3 TRBV13 CASSLGSGSTDTQYF
TRBJ2-7 TRBV5-6 CASSDGTAYEQYF
TRBJ2-1 TRBV4-1 CATSIAGGLNNEQFF
TRBJ2-7 TRBV6-1 CASSEAIARSSYEQYF
TRBJ2-2 TRBV19 CASIERGRNTGELFF
TRBJ2-7 TRBV5-1 CASSSEPGQYYEQYF